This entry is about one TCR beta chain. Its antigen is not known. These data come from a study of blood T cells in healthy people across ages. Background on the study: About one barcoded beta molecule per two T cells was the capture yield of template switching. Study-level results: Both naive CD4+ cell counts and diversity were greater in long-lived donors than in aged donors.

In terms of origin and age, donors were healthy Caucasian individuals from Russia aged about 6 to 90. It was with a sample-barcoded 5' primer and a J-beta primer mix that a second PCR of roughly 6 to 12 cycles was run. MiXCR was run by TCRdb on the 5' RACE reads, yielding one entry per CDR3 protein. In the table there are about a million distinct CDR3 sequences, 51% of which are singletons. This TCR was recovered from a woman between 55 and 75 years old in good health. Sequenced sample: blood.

CDR3 coding DNA: TGTGCCAGCAGTAAAGACGAGACCTCCTACGAGCAGTACTTC. It is translated as CASSKDETSYEQYF. The gene calls are TRBV2 and TRBJ2-7; D is unclear. Trimming pared 5 bases from V and 0 bases from J, leaving 11 bases between. Per the germline V gene, CDR1 is SNHLY and CDR2 is FYNNEI. The CDR3 has 14 residues.